The next 16 T cell receptor beta chains were all read from a single sample in a study of T-cell reconstitution after alpha-beta-depleted transplantation in children (dated by TCRdb to about 2016). Reading the label with the study, this specimen's treatment or condition is: allogeneic hematopoietic cell transplantation with graft depleted of TCRalphabeta T cells and CD19 B cells. Library construction relied on PCR. TCRdb lists the instrument as Illumina HiSeq 2500. TCR libraries were prepared with molecular barcoding, using unique molecular identifiers to normalize TCRbeta repertoire quantification. Clones were called with MiXCR by TCRdb after fastp trimmed the public reads at Q25, and only in-frame beta chains were retained. Records with the same CDR3 protein are collapsed into one entry carrying the most frequent genes and DNA. A total of over 120,000 distinct CDR3 sequences appear in this sample, 7.5% to 9% of them only once. Over 15% of the sample is in the top ten clones.

Sequenced material: PBMCs, mostly from graft donor cells, taken 180 days after TCRalphabeta/CD19-depleted stem cell transplant. These receptors came from a female patient aged 2-10 years who had a stem cell transplant for congenital amegakaryocytic thrombocytopenia, so the T cells may come from the graft donor.

This clonotype was seen ten or more times. This chain joins TRBV2 and TRBJ2-2, with TRBD1 matching 10 bases. Per the germline V gene, CDR1 is SNHLY and CDR2 is FYNNEI. The ends lost 0 bases at V and 3 bases at J; junction bases unmatched: 4. There are 17 residues in the CDR3. The CDR3 reads CASSEATTGGYTGELFF. The DNA of the CDR3 is TGTGCCAGCAGTGAAGCGACGACAGGGGGCTACACCGGGGAGCTGTTTTTT.

There are a few counts of this clonotype. This rearrangement joins TRBV20-1 to TRBJ1-5, with D unclear. Trimming shortened V by 0 bases and J by 10 bases, and 7 bases separated the two germline ends. Germline CDR1 and CDR2: DFQATT and SNEGSKA (reference sequence). The CDR3 is made up of 11 amino acids. The CDR3 loop reads CSARDPDPQHF. In DNA, the CDR3 is TGCAGTGCTAGAGATCCCGATCCCCAGCATTTT.

The genes are TRBV5-1 and TRBJ2-1; D perhaps matches TRBD2 (5 bases). V was clipped by 4 bases and J by 4 bases, with 12 bases between them. CDR3 size: 14 residues. Germline CDR1 is SGHRS and CDR2 is YFSETQ. CDR3 DNA sequence: TGCGCCAGCAGCGGAGGAATTTATTACAATGAGCAGTTCTTC. Amino acids: CASSGGIYYNEQFF.

This clonotype was picked up many times. This sequence joins TRBV18 and TRBJ2-3; D may be TRBD1 or TRBD2 (5 bases each). Trimming left V 2 bases short and J 0 bases short, with 9 bases between. CDR3 length: 15 residues. Looked up from germline, CDR1 is KGHSH and CDR2 is LQKENI. Here the CDR3 DNA reads TGTGCCAGCTCACCAAGCCGGGACAGCACAGATACGCAGTATTTT. This translates into CASSPSRDSTDTQYF.

The chain couples TRBV28 to TRBJ2-2; weak D call: TRBD2 (6 bases). Germline V gene lookup returns CDR1 MDHEN and CDR2 SYDVKM. The length of the CDR3 is 16 residues. Trimming took 2 bases from V and 1 from J, leaving 11 bases between them. The DNA for the CDR3 is TGTGCCAGCAGTTTAATAGCGGCCGGGAACACCGGGGAGCTGTTTTTT. Its protein product is CASSLIAAGNTGELFF.

This clonotype appeared many times. The chain carries TRBV7-3 and TRBJ2-3; D is possibly TRBD1 or TRBD2 (5 bases each). Trimming shortened V by 3 bases and J by 5 bases, and 9 bases separated the two germline ends. The CDR3 is made up of 13 amino acids. In germline, CDR1 is SGHTA, CDR2 FQGTGA. CDR3 sequence: CASSLGPLDTQYF. The CDR3 nucleotides read TGTGCCAGCAGCTTGGGACCGTTAGATACGCAGTATTTT.

At least ten counts were recorded for this clonotype. The rearrangement links TRBV24-1 to TRBJ2-7; D could derive from TRBD1 or TRBD2 (7 bases each). Germline CDR1 is KGHDR and CDR2 is SFDVKD. With 5 bases removed from V and 5 bases from J, the gap between germline ends came to 12 bases. The length of the CDR3 is 13 residues. The CDR3 is CATSAQGGDEQYF. The CDR3 nucleotides read TGTGCCACCAGTGCGCAGGGGGGGGACGAGCAGTACTTC.

This clonotype was seen repeatedly, ten times or more. CDR3 in amino acids: CSARVAGVDEQFF. The CDR3 DNA reads TGCAGTGCTAGAGTAGCGGGAGTTGATGAGCAGTTCTTC. The chain combines TRBV20-1 with TRBJ2-1, with TRBD2 identical over 9 bases. Germline V CDR1 and CDR2: DFQATT, SNEGSKA (reference sequence). The CDR3 has 13 amino acids. Trimming removed 1 base from V and 8 bases from J; junction bases left unmatched: 3.

The chain carries TRBV3-1 and TRBJ2-2; D not resolved. The V and J ends lost 1 base and 2 bases respectively, with 14 bases between them. Per the germline V gene, CDR1 is LGHDT and CDR2 is YNNKEL (reference sequence). The CDR3 spans 17 residues. CDR3 DNA: TGTGCCAGCAGCCAAGGTGTAACGGCCCCAAACACCGGGGAGCTGTTTTTT. Translation: CASSQGVTAPNTGELFF. Complete variable domain (other parts from reference TRBV3-1 and TRBJ2-2): DTAVSQTPKYLVTQMGNDKSIKCEQNLGHDTMYWYKQDSKKFLKIMFSYNNKELIINETVPNRFSPKSPDKAHLNLHINSLELGDSAVYFCASSQGVTAPNTGELFFGEGSRLTVL.

The CDR3 DNA reads TGTGCCAGCAGTGATAGAGGGGACAGGGTGGACGAGCAGTACTTC. It specifies CASSDRGDRVDEQYF. The V call is TRBV6-1, the J call TRBJ2-7; 9 bases match TRBD1. This CDR3 has 15 residues. V dropped 3 bases and J dropped 5; count of bases not matched to a gene: 8. The germline V gene encodes CDR1 MNHNS and CDR2 SASEGT.

V gene TRBV4-2 combines with J gene TRBJ2-1; weak D call: TRBD1 (5 bases). Trimming removed 4 bases from V and 2 bases from J, with 12 bases in between. Per germline, CDR1 LGHNA and CDR2 YNFKEQ. The CDR3 has 15 residues. CDR3 sequence: CASSPGRQTYNEQFF. The CDR3 nucleotides read TGTGCCAGCAGCCCAGGAAGACAGACCTACAATGAGCAGTTCTTC.

This clonotype was observed many times. The chain links TRBV12-3 or TRBV12-4 to TRBJ2-2, with 7 bases matching TRBD2. The CDR3 contains 16 residues. With 2 bases clipped from V and 4 bases from J, the junction kept 7 bases outside the gene matches. This CDR3 is CASSLWAGEGTGELFF. The CDR3 bases are TGTGCCAGCAGTTTATGGGCGGGAGAGGGCACCGGGGAGCTGTTTTTT.

This clonotype was seen at least ten times. V and J are TRBV12-3 or TRBV12-4 and TRBJ2-5; 7 bases line up with TRBD1. The trim removed 4 bases at V and 4 bases at J, leaving 6 bases unmatched. The CDR3 contains 14 residues. The CDR3 region is CASSSPDRLETQYF. CDR3 coding DNA: TGTGCCAGCAGTTCACCGGACAGGTTAGAGACCCAGTACTTC.

This clonotype has a count of ten or more. The rearrangement uses TRBV5-1 and TRBJ2-3; D gene unclear. This CDR3 has 13 amino acids. The V end lost 5 bases, the J end lost 2 bases, and 9 bases lay between the germline ends. CDR1 SGHRS and CDR2 YFSETQ come from the germline V gene. As DNA, the CDR3 is TGCGCCAGCAGACCTGACCCCACAGATACGCAGTATTTT. Translated, it gives CASRPDPTDTQYF.

This clonotype has a count of ten or more. V and J are TRBV20-1 and TRBJ2-2, with 13 bases fitting TRBD2. This CDR3 contains 16 residues. Germline loops: CDR1 DFQATT, CDR2 SNEGSKA (reference sequence). The junction had 5 bases not matched to a gene; V was cut back by 6 bases and J by 1 base. CDR3 region: CSASGLAGENTGELFF. CDR3 sequence (DNA): TGCAGTGCCTCTGGACTAGCGGGAGAGAACACCGGGGAGCTGTTTTTT.

The V gene is TRBV5-6, the J gene TRBJ2-7; D not resolved. The CDR3 is 13 residues long. Germline values: CDR1 SGHDT, CDR2 YYEEEE. Trimming removed 0 bases at V and 4 bases at J, with 8 bases between. CDR3 amino acids: CASSLGRRYEQYF. DNA for the CDR3: TGTGCCAGCAGCTTGGGAAGGCGGTACGAGCAGTACTTC.